Below, 16 T cell receptor beta chains from the same sample are listed, as sequenced in a study of blood T cell repertoires in COVID-19 (dated by TCRdb to the early 2020s). Libraries were built with the immunoSEQ multiplex PCR assay. Held by TCRdb, this immuneACCESS table contains in-frame sequences only and omits some clones. Under half of the omission traces to an unresolved V gene where checked; the cause of the rest is unknown. This sample lists hundreds of thousands of clones; roughly four fifths were detected once. The ten most abundant clones make up around 1.9% of the sample. The sequencing sample was made of peripheral blood. These receptors all stem from a woman of 80 years or more with acute or convalescent COVID-19.

V and J are TRBV5-1 and TRBJ2-3; a possible D gene is TRBD1 (5 bases). The V gene lost 0 bases and the J gene lost 0 bases, with 8 bases spanning the gap. CDR3 length: 15 residues. CDR1 SGHRS and CDR2 YFSETQ come from the germline V gene. Here the CDR3 reads CASSLGQTSTDTQYF. As DNA, the CDR3 is TGCGCCAGCAGCTTGGGACAGACTAGCACAGATACGCAGTATTTT.

The V and J genes are TRBV19 and TRBJ1-1; weak D call: TRBD1 (5 bases). The germline V gene has CDR1 LNHDA and CDR2 SQIVND (reference sequence). The CDR3 contains 16 residues. V dropped 6 bases and J dropped 1 base, with 18 bases sitting between them. The CDR3 loop is CASRDHTGTQNTEAFF. In DNA form, the CDR3 reads TGTGCCAGTAGGGATCATACAGGAACACAGAACACTGAAGCTTTCTTT.

The chain has TRBV6-2 or TRBV6-3 and TRBJ2-1; 9 bases are shared with TRBD1. The CDR3 runs 20 residues. Trimming cost V 2 bases and J 4 bases; bases outside gene matches: 18. Germline V gives CDR1 MNHEY, CDR2 SVGEGT. Written as DNA, the CDR3 is TGTGCCAGCAGTTACCCCCCCGGTGGGGGACAGGGAGAATATTACAATGAGCAGTTCTTC. Its protein product is CASSYPPGGGQGEYYNEQFF.

Comments on this clone: A junction end diverges from the germline sequence, so it may reflect a read error. The V gene is TRBV19, the J gene TRBJ2-1, with 15 bases identical to TRBD2. Germline lookup yields CDR1 LNHDA and CDR2 SQIVND (reference sequence). The CDR3 runs 16 residues. This chain's CDR3 is CASTRGLAGGYTEQFF. The CDR3 nucleotides read TGTGCCAGTACCAGGGGACTAGCGGGGGGCTACACTGAGCAGTTCTTC.

This clone appeared a single time. The V call is TRBV28, the J call TRBJ1-1; 9 bases map to TRBD1. This CDR3 is 14 amino acids long. The V gene's germline CDR1 is MDHEN and CDR2 SYDVKM. The V and J ends lost 7 bases and 5 bases, in that order; junction bases with no gene match: 8. CDR3 sequence (DNA): TGTGCCAGCATACTAGACAGGGGGGGGACTGAAGCTTTCTTT. This gives the protein CASILDRGGTEAFF.

CDR3 region: CASSPDRLATTGELFF. The CDR3 bases are TGTGCCAGCAGCCCCGACAGGCTAGCCACAACCGGGGAGCTGTTTTTT. The rearrangement joins TRBV9 to TRBJ2-2; tentatively, D is TRBD1 (6 bases). V was trimmed by 4 bases and J by 5 bases, leaving 18 bases between them. This CDR3 contains 16 residues. Germline loops: CDR1 SGDLS, CDR2 YYNGEE.

This chain connects TRBV5-6 to TRBJ2-1; 11 bases are shared with TRBD2. The germline V gene encodes CDR1 SGHDT and CDR2 YYEEEE. The CDR3 runs 16 residues. The junction had 9 bases not matched to a gene; V was cut back by 4 bases and J by 6 bases. CDR3 residues: CASSRVAGGPTNEQFF. As DNA, the CDR3 is TGTGCCAGCAGCAGAGTAGCGGGAGGGCCCACCAATGAGCAGTTCTTC.

Worth noting for this clone: The same CDR3 also results from other DNA sequences found in this sample. The V gene is TRBV7-9, the J gene TRBJ1-1; tentative D call: TRBD1 (5 bases). Germline V gene data show CDR1 as SEHNR and CDR2 as FQNEAQ (reference sequence). V dropped 1 base and J dropped 1 base, with 7 bases sitting between them. CDR3 size: 14 residues. The CDR3 sequence is CASSLGGSNTEAFF. The DNA of the CDR3 is TGTGCCAGCAGCTTAGGGGGCTCGAACACTGAAGCTTTCTTT.

This clone has just a few counts. The chain is built from TRBV6-5 and TRBJ2-1, with 7 bases lining up with TRBD1. Losses at the gene ends were 7 bases for V and 5 bases for J; bases not matched to a gene: 8. The CDR3 consists of 14 residues. Germline assignment: CDR1 MNHEY and CDR2 SVGAGI. The CDR3 region is CASTEGQKNNEQFF. For the CDR3, the DNA is TGTGCCAGCACCGAGGGACAGAAGAACAATGAGCAGTTCTTC.

This rearrangement joins TRBV3-1 (or the pseudogene TRBV3-2) to TRBJ2-3; 7 bases map to TRBD1. Per germline, CDR1 LGHDT and CDR2 YNNKEL (reference sequence). V lost 8 bases to trimming and J lost 4 bases; unmatched junction nucleotides: 6. The CDR3 consists of 13 residues. CDR3 DNA sequence: TGTGCCAGCGGTCGACAGGGCCCAGATACGCAGTATTTT. Encoded protein: CASGRQGPDTQYF.

The V call is TRBV6-5, the J call TRBJ2-1, with D uncertain. Trimming cost V 7 bases and J 0 bases, with 13 bases left between them. From germline, CDR1 is MNHEY and CDR2 SVGAGI. CDR3 length equals 15 residues. In DNA, the CDR3 is TGTGCCAGCAAAAGCGTCCCTCTCTCCTACAATGAGCAGTTCTTC. Translating it yields CASKSVPLSYNEQFF.

The chain joins TRBV28 to TRBJ1-6; D is uncertain. The V gene's germline CDR1 is MDHEN and CDR2 SYDVKM. The CDR3 sequence is 16 residues long. The ends were cut back, 2 bases at V and 0 bases at J, with 8 bases in the middle. This CDR3 is CASSLIESSYNSPLHF. The CDR3 region has the DNA TGTGCCAGCAGTTTAATTGAGAGCTCCTATAATTCACCCCTCCACTTT.

The chain couples TRBV28 to TRBJ1-5; 11 nucleotides align to TRBD1. V dropped 3 bases and J dropped 3; count of bases not matched to a gene: 7. The germline gives CDR1 MDHEN, CDR2 SYDVKM. There are 17 residues in the CDR3. For the CDR3, the DNA is TGTGCCAGCAGTTTCGGACAGGGGGCGAGTATCAATCAGCCCCAGCATTTT. Its protein is CASSFGQGASINQPQHF.

This chain links TRBV28 with TRBJ1-3; tentative D call: TRBD1 (6 bases). The ends were cut back, 3 bases at V and 3 bases at J, with 12 bases in the middle. The CDR3 is made up of 15 amino acids. Germline assignment: CDR1 MDHEN and CDR2 SYDVKM. CDR3 region: CASSFRGAGGNTIYF. The CDR3 bases are TGTGCCAGCAGTTTCAGGGGAGCTGGTGGAAACACCATATATTTT.

The chain couples TRBV18 to TRBJ1-2; maybe TRBD1 (5 bases). V was clipped by 2 bases and J by 6 bases, with 10 bases between them. The CDR3 is 13 residues long. Per the germline V gene, CDR1 is KGHSH and CDR2 is LQKENI. This chain's CDR3 is CASSPGAVNGYTF. CDR3 DNA: TGTGCCAGCTCACCAGGGGCAGTGAATGGCTACACCTTC.

Concerning this clone itself: The germline gene is not matched at one end of the junction; a read error may be the cause. The chain employs TRBV2 and TRBJ1-2, with D hard to call. CDR3 length equals 12 residues. Germline V gives CDR1 SNHLY, CDR2 FYNNEI. CDR3 bases: TGTGCCAGCAGGGAAGTTAGCTATGGCTACACCTTC. Protein sequence: CASREVSYGYTF.